These 17 T cell receptor beta chains were all obtained from the same sample, sequenced in a study of blood T cell repertoires in COVID-19. Assay used: immunoSEQ multiplex PCR; TCRdb lists only in-frame clones, some missing. The repertoire holds some 510,000 clones, with roughly 88% as singletons. Material: PBMCs or T cells enriched from blood (not recorded which). Source of these receptors: a woman in her forties who had recovered from COVID-19.

The chain carries TRBV18 and TRBJ1-1, with TRBD1 matching 7 bases. The junction had 7 bases not matched to a gene; V was cut back by 2 bases and J by 7 bases. CDR3 size: 14 residues. CDR1 KGHSH and CDR2 LQKENI come from the germline V gene. As DNA, the CDR3 is TGTGCCAGCTCACCAACAGCGGACAGGCTTGAAGCTTTCTTT. Protein product: CASSPTADRLEAFF.

This clone was seen a single time. The chain couples TRBV11-3 to TRBJ2-1; 13 nucleotides agree with TRBD2. Germline trimming cut 10 bases from V and 8 bases from J; bases unmatched to any gene: 8. This CDR3 is built from 14 residues. Germline V gene lookup returns CDR1 SGHNT and CDR2 YENEEA. CDR3 in amino acids: CAIRTSGSWDEQFF. The CDR3 DNA is TGTGCCATCCGGACTAGCGGGAGTTGGGATGAGCAGTTCTTC.

CDR3 protein: CASSPGGSKNEKLFF. CDR3 DNA: TGTGCCAGCAGCCCTGGGGGCAGTAAGAATGAAAAACTGTTTTTT. This rearrangement joins TRBV11-3 to TRBJ1-4; a possible D gene is TRBD1 (6 bases). Germline CDR1 SGHNT, CDR2 YENEEA. Trimming pared 5 bases from V and 5 bases from J, leaving 15 bases between. The CDR3 consists of 15 residues.

V gene TRBV15 combines with J gene TRBJ2-5; TRBD2 matches 7 bases. The germline V gene encodes CDR1 LNHNV and CDR2 YYDKDF (reference sequence). V was clipped by 2 bases and J by 4 bases; unmatched bases: 1. CDR3 length: 13 amino acids. In nucleotides, the CDR3 is TGTGCCACCAGCAGAATAGCGGGAGAGACCCAGTACTTC. This translates into CATSRIAGETQYF.

The chain links TRBV11-2 to TRBJ2-3; 10 bases line up with TRBD1. V shed 5 bases, J shed 6 bases, and the junction held 8 bases outside the gene matches. CDR1 and CDR2 (germline): SGHAT, FQNNGV. The CDR3 extends over 15 amino acids. CDR3 region: CASSQTGGGSDTQYF. For the CDR3, the DNA is TGTGCCAGCAGCCAGACAGGGGGCGGATCTGATACGCAGTATTTT.

The chain uses TRBV6-2 or TRBV6-3 and TRBJ2-3, with D uncertain. The CDR3 is 13 residues long. The germline V and J ends were trimmed by 5 bases and 5 bases, with 11 bases remaining between them. CDR1 is MNHEY, CDR2 SVGEGT, per germline. CDR3 nucleotides: TGTGCCAGCAGTCACCCCGGTCTAGATACGCAGTATTTT. Its translation: CASSHPGLDTQYF.

This chain joins TRBV19 and TRBJ1-3, with D possibly being TRBD1 (5 bases). CDR3 length equals 16 residues. The V gene lost 6 bases and the J gene lost 4 bases, with 19 bases spanning the gap. Germline assignment: CDR1 LNHDA and CDR2 SQIVND (reference sequence). The CDR3 loop reads CASSMMAGQYGNTIYF. CDR3 sequence (DNA): TGTGCCAGTAGCATGATGGCAGGGCAATACGGAAACACCATATATTTT.

This CDR3 reads CASSLVPFSGTSYNEQFF. The CDR3 DNA reads as TGTGCCAGCAGCTTAGTTCCGTTTAGCGGGACTTCCTACAATGAGCAGTTCTTC. This rearrangement joins TRBV7-2 to TRBJ2-1; TRBD2 matches 8 bases. V was clipped by 1 base and J by 1 base; unmatched bases: 9. The CDR3 sequence is 18 residues long. CDR1 and CDR2 (germline): SGHTA, FQGNSA.

The rearrangement joins TRBV4-1 to TRBJ1-5; TRBD1 matches 7 bases. This CDR3 comprises 13 residues. Looked up from germline, CDR1 is MGHRA and CDR2 is YSYEKL. V lost 5 bases, J lost 5 bases, and 3 bases stayed unmatched. The CDR3: CASSFQGDQPQHF. CDR3 nucleotide sequence: TGCGCCAGCAGCTTCCAGGGGGATCAGCCCCAGCATTTT.

The chain recombines TRBV11-2 with TRBJ1-3; possible D gene TRBD1, 6 bases. V was trimmed by 2 bases and J by 4 bases, leaving 9 bases between them. This CDR3 is built from 14 residues. CDR1 is SGHAT, CDR2 FQNNGV, per germline. Here the CDR3 DNA reads TGTGCCAGCAGCTTACTCGGGACAGGAAACACCATATATTTT. This codes for CASSLLGTGNTIYF.

This rearrangement joins TRBV4-1 to TRBJ1-2, with 9 bases fitting TRBD1. Germline loops: CDR1 MGHRA, CDR2 YSYEKL. V lost 4 bases, J lost 4 bases, and 10 bases stayed unmatched. The CDR3 consists of 16 residues. The CDR3 loop reads CASSPRQGGSAYGYTF. The CDR3 DNA follows: TGCGCCAGCAGCCCAAGACAGGGGGGTTCCGCCTATGGCTACACCTTC.

The V gene is TRBV30, the J gene TRBJ2-7, with 8 nucleotides matching TRBD1. V lost 2 bases and J lost 0; bases outside the gene matches: 6. The CDR3 spans 15 residues. Germline loops: CDR1 GTSNPN, CDR2 SVGIG (reference sequence). The CDR3 reads CAWSLGQGHSYEQYF. CDR3 coding DNA: TGTGCCTGGAGTCTTGGACAGGGCCACTCCTACGAGCAGTACTTC.

V is TRBV19 and J is TRBJ2-1, with D perhaps matching TRBD1 (6 bases). CDR3 size: 15 residues. CDR1 LNHDA and CDR2 SQIVND come from the germline V gene (reference sequence). V was cut by 5 bases and J by 0 bases, with 11 bases left in between. In DNA form, the CDR3 reads TGTGCCAGTAGTTGGCAGGGGAGCTCCTACAATGAGCAGTTCTTC. Encoded protein: CASSWQGSSYNEQFF.

The rearrangement joins TRBV7-2 to TRBJ1-5, with D tentatively TRBD1 (6 bases). CDR1 is SGHTA, CDR2 FQGNSA, per germline. The CDR3 length is 16 residues. V gave up 4 bases and J gave up 4 bases, with 17 bases separating them. The CDR3 DNA follows: TGTGCCAGCAGCTCAGATGCCGGGACAACTAATCAGCCCCAGCATTTT. Amino acid sequence: CASSSDAGTTNQPQHF.

V is TRBV28 and J is TRBJ2-1; D is unclear. The CDR3 length is 15 residues. From germline, CDR1 is MDHEN and CDR2 SYDVKM. Between the trimmed V and J ends, which lost 1 base and 1 base, there was a span of 8 bases. CDR3 region: CASSLSGQSYNEQFF. The CDR3, as DNA: TGTGCCAGCAGTTTATCGGGTCAGTCCTACAATGAGCAGTTCTTC.

The chain recombines TRBV4-2 with TRBJ2-1; D unresolved. Looked up from germline, CDR1 is LGHNA and CDR2 is YNFKEQ. The V end lost 0 bases, the J end lost 9 bases, and 9 bases lay between the germline ends. The CDR3 runs 13 residues. The CDR3 DNA sequence: TGTGCCAGCAGCCAAGATCCGGAGCTTGAGCAGTTCTTC. Its protein is CASSQDPELEQFF.

The count of this clone is one. CDR3 nucleotide sequence: TGTGCCAGCAGCGCTCACGAGGGACAGCCCCAGCATTTT. It specifies CASSAHEGQPQHF. This chain uses TRBV12-3 or TRBV12-4 with TRBJ1-5; D gene unclear. There are 13 residues in the CDR3. Trimming left V 6 bases short and J 7 bases short, with 13 bases between.